This TCR beta chain was profiled in a study of technical replicates of blood from several donors. The data were produced by immunoSEQ multiplex PCR, yet TCRdb's version contains in-frame clones alone and is incomplete. Of 75,000 to 90,000 clones listed, roughly 93% were seen once; the top ten hold roughly 0.26%. The germline V gene encodes CDR1 SGHDT and CDR2 YYEEEE. The V gene lost 2 bases and the J gene lost 5 bases, with 10 bases spanning the gap. This CDR3 comprises 13 residues. Sequenced sample: T cells isolated from PBMCs. This chain links TRBV5-6 with TRBJ1-2, with unresolved D. The source is a human donor in good health. The CDR3 loop is CASSLIPGYGYTF. CDR3 in DNA: TGTGCCAGCAGCTTAATCCCGGGGTATGGCTACACCTTC.